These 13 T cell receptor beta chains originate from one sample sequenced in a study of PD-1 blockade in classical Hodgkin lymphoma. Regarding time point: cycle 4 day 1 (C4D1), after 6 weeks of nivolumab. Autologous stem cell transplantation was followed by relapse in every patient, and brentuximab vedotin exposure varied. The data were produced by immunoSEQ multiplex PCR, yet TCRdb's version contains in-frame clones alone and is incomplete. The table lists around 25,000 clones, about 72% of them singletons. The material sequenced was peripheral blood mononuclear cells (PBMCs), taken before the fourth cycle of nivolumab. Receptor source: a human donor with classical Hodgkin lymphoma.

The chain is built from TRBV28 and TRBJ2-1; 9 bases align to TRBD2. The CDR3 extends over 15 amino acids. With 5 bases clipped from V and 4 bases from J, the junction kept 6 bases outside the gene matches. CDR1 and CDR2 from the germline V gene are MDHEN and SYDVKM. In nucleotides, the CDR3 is TGTGCCAGCAGTCCCGGGACTAGCCCTTACAATGAGCAGTTCTTC. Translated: CASSPGTSPYNEQFF.

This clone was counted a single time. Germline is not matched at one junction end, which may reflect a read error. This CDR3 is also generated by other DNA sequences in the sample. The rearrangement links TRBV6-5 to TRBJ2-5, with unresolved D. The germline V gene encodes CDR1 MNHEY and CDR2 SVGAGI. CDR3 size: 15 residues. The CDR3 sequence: CASSYIRARAETQYF. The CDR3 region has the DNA TGCGCCAGCAGTTACATAAGGGCACGGGCAGAGACCCAGTACTTC.

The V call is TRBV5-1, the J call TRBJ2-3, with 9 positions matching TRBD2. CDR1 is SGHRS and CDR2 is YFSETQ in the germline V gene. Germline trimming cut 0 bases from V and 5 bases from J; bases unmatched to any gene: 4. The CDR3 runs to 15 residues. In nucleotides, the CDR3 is TGCGCCAGCAGCTTGGTTAGCGGGAGCGTAGATACGCAGTATTTT. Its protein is CASSLVSGSVDTQYF. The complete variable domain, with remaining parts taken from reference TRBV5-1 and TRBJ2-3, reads KAGVTQTPRYLIKTRGQQVTLSCSPISGHRSVSWYQQTPGQGLQFLFEYFSETQRNKGNFPGRFSGRQFSNSRSEMNVSTLELGDSALYLCASSLVSGSVDTQYFGPGTRLTVL.

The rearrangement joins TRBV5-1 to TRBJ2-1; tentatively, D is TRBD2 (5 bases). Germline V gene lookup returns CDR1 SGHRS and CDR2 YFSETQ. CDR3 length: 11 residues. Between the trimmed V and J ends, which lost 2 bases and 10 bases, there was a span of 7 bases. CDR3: CASSLADEQFF. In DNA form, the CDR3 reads TGCGCCAGCAGCTTAGCGGACGAGCAGTTCTTC.

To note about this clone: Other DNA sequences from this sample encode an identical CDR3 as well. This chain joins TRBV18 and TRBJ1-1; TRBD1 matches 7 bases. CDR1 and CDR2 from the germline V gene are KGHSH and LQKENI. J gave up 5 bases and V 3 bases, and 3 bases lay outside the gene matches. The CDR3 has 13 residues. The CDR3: CASSPSGGTEAFF. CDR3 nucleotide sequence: TGTGCCAGCTCACCGTCAGGGGGAACTGAAGCTTTCTTT.

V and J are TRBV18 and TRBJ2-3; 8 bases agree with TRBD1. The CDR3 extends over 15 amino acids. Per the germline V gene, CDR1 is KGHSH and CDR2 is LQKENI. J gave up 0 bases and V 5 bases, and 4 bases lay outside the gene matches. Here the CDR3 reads CASSSRTGSTDTQYF. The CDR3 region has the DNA TGTGCCAGCTCATCTAGGACAGGGAGCACAGATACGCAGTATTTT.

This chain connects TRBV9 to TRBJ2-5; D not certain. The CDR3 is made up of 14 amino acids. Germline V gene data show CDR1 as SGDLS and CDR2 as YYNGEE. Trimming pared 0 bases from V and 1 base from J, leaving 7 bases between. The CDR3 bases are TGTGCCAGCAGCGTAGACGCGACCCAAGAGACCCAGTACTTC. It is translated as CASSVDATQETQYF.

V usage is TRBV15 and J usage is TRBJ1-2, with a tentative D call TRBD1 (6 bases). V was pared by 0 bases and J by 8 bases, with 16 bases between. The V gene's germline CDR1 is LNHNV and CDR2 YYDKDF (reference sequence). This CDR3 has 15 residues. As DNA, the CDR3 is TGTGCCACCAGCAGAGATCTCGTGAAGGGGGAGGGCTACACCTTC. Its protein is CATSRDLVKGEGYTF.

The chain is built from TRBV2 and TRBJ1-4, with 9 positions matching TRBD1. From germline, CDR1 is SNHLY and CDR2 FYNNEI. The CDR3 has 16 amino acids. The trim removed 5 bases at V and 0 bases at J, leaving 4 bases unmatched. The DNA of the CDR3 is TGTGCCAGCAGTCCGGACAGGGGTTCAACTAATGAAAAACTGTTTTTT. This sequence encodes CASSPDRGSTNEKLFF.

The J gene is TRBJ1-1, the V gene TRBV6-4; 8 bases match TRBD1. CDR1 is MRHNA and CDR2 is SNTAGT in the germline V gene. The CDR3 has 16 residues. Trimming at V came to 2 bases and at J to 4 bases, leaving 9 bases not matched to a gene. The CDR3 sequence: CASSDPRTGSFTEAFF. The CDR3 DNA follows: TGTGCCAGCAGTGACCCCCGGACAGGGAGCTTCACTGAAGCTTTCTTT.

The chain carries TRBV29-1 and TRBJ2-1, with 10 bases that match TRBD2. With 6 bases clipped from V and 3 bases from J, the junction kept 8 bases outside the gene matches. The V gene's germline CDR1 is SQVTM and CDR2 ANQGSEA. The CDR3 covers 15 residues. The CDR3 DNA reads TGCAGCGTGGCTGAGCGGGGGGGCGTCTACAATGAGCAGTTCTTC. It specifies CSVAERGGVYNEQFF.

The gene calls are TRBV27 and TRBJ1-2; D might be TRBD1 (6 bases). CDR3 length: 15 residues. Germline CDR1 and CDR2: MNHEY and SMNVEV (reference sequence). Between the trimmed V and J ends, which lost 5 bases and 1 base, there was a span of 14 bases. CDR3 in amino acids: CASSPRAGVNYGYTF. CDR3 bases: TGTGCCAGCAGTCCCCGGGCAGGGGTTAACTATGGCTACACCTTC.

The CDR3 nucleotides read TGTGCCTGGACCCCTTCGGGGGAGAGCACAGATACGCAGTATTTT. Translation: CAWTPSGESTDTQYF. The V gene is TRBV30, the J gene TRBJ2-3, with D possibly TRBD2 on 6 matching bases. In germline, CDR1 is GTSNPN, CDR2 SVGIG (reference sequence). The length of the CDR3 is 15 residues. Trimming cost V 4 bases and J 0 bases, with 14 bases left between them.